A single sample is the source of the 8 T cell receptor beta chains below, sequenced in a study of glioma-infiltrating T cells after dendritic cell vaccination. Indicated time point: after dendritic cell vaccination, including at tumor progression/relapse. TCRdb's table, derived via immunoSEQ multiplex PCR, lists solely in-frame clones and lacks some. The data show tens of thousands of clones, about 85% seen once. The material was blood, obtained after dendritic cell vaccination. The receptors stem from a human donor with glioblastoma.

The CDR3 region is CASRGGGALRETQYF. The CDR3, as DNA: TGTGCCAGCAGGGGCGGGGGGGCGCTCAGGGAGACCCAGTACTTC. The gene calls are TRBV6-5 and TRBJ2-5; 9 nucleotides match TRBD2. This CDR3 has 15 residues. The ends lost 6 bases at V and 5 bases at J; junction bases unmatched: 10. Germline assignment: CDR1 MNHEY and CDR2 SVGAGI.

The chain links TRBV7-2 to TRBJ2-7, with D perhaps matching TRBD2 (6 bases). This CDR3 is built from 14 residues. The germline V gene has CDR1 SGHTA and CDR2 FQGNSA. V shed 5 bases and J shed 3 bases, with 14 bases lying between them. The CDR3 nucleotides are TGTGCCAGCAGCCCTACATGGGGGGTCTACGAGCAGTACTTC. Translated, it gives CASSPTWGVYEQYF.

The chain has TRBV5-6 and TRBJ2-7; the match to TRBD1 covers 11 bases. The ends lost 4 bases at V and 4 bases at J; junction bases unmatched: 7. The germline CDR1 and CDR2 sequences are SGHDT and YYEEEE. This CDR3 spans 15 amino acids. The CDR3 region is CASSRPGQGVYEQYF. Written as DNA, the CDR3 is TGTGCCAGCAGCAGGCCGGGACAGGGGGTTTACGAGCAGTACTTC.

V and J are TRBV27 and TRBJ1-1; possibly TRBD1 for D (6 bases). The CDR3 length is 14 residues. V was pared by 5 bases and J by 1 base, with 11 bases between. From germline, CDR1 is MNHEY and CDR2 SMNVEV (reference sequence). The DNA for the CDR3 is TGTGCCAGCAGTCATAGGGGACAGAACACTGAAGCTTTCTTT. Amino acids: CASSHRGQNTEAFF.

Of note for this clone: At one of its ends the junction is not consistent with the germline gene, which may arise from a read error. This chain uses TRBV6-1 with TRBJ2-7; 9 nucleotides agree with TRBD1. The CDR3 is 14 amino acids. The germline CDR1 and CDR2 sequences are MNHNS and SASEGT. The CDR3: CASKLGQGGYGQYF. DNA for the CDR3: TGTGCCAGCAAGCTGGGACAGGGAGGTTACGGGCAGTACTTC.

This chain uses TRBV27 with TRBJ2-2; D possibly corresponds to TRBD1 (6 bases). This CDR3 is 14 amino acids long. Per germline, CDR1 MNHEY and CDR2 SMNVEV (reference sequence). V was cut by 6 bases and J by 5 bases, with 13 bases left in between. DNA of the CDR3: TGTGCCAGCAGGGGGGCAGCCAGAACCGGGGAGCTGTTTTTT. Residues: CASRGAARTGELFF.

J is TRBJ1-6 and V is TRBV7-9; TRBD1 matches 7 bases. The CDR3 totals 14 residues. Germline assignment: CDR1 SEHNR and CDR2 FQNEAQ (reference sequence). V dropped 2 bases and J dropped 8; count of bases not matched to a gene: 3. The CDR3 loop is CASSLTRGDSPLHF. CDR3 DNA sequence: TGTGCCAGCAGCTTAACCAGGGGGGATTCACCCCTCCACTTT.

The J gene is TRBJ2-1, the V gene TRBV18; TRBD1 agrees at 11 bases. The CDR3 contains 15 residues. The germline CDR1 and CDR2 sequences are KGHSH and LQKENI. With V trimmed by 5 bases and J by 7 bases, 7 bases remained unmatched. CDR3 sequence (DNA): TGTGCCAGCTCATACGGACAGGGGGCAGGTAATGAGCAGTTCTTC. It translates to CASSYGQGAGNEQFF. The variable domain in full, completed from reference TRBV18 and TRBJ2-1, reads NAGVMQNPRHLVRRRGQEARLRCSPMKGHSHVYWYRQLPEEGLKFMVYLQKENIIDESGMPKERFSAEFPKEGPSILRIQQVVRGDSAAYFCASSYGQGAGNEQFFGPGTRLTVL.